This TCR beta chain was obtained from a study of T-cell memory formation after mild COVID-19. Study-level points and caveats: CD4+ clones that contracted lay mainly in CM and EM; CD8+ ones lay in EMRA. Unconfirmed was the SARS-CoV-2 specificity of second-wave clones that peaked on day 37.

There are many counts of this clonotype. As yet, its antigen is unknown. Libraries for TCRalpha and TCRbeta carried sample barcodes and unique molecular identifiers via 5'RACE. TCRdb reanalysed the 5' RACE reads using MiXCR and keeps one entry per CDR3 protein. The sample has over 350,000 distinct CDR3 sequences, 16% seen once; the top ten hold 20% to 25%. The sequence was obtained from a man younger than 30 who had mild COVID-19 (a few samples of this study predate the infection). Cell type and time point are not known. The specimen was PBMCs or a T cell subset sorted from them (not recorded which).

The CDR3 protein is CASSLFSTNTEAFF. In DNA, the CDR3 is TGTGCCAGCAGCCTGTTTAGTACGAACACTGAAGCTTTCTTT. This chain joins TRBV3-1 and TRBJ1-1; D is ambiguous. The CDR3 runs to 14 residues. Germline V gives CDR1 LGHDT, CDR2 YNNKEL (reference sequence). V lost 4 bases, J lost 1 base, and 10 bases lay in between.